This TCR beta chain was recorded in a study of blood T cell repertoires in COVID-19. V shed 6 bases and J shed 3 bases, with 18 bases lying between them. Per germline, CDR1 KGHSH and CDR2 LQKENI. The CDR3 sequence is 15 residues long. Repertoires were generated with immunoSEQ multiplex PCR, while TCRdb's copy carries only in-frame clones and drops some. The sample lists roughly 48,000 clones; about 86% were seen once. This sequence was found in a human donor in a cohort sampled during active COVID-19. Sequenced material: peripheral blood. The chain is built from TRBV18 and TRBJ2-7; a weak D match, TRBD2 (6 bases). This CDR3 reads CASSETGGRRYEQYF. The CDR3 DNA follows: TGTGCCAGCTCTGAAACCGGGGGACGACGCTACGAGCAGTACTTC.